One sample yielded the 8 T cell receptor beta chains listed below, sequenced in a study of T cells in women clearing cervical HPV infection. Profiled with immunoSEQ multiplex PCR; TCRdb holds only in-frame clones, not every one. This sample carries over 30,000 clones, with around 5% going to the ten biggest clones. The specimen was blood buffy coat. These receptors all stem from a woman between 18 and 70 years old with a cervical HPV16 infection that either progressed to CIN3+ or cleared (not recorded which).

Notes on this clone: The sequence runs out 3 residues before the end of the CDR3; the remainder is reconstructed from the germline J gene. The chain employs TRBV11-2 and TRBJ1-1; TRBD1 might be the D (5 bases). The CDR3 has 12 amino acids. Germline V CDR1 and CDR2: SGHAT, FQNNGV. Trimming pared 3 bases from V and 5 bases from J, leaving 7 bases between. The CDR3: CASSFQGTEAFF. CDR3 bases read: TGTGCCAGCAGCTTCCAGGGTACTGAA.

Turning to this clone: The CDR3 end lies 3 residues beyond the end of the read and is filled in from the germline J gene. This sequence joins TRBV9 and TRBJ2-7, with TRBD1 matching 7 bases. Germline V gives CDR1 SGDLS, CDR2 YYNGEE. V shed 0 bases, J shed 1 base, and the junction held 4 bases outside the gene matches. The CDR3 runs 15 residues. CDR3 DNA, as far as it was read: TGTGCCAGCAGCGTAGAAGGGGACAGTTCCTACGAG. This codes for CASSVEGDSSYE. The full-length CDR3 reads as CASSVEGDSSYEQYF.

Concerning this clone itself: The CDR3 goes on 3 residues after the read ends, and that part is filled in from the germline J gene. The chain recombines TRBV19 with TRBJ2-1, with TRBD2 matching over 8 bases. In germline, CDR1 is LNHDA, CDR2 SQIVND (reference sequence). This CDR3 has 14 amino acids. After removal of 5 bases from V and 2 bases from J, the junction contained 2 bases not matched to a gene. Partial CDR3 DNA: TGTGCCAGTAGTTACGGGGGGGCCTACAATGAG. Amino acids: CASSYGGAYNE. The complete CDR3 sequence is CASSYGGAYNEQFF.

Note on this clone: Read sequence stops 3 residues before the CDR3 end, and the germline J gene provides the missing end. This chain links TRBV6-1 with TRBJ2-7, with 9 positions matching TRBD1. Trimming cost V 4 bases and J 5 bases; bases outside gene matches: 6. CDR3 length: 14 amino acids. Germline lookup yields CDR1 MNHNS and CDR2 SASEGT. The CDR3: CASSVRQGGHEQYF. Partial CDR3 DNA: TGTGCCAGCAGTGTGAGACAGGGGGGCCACGAG.

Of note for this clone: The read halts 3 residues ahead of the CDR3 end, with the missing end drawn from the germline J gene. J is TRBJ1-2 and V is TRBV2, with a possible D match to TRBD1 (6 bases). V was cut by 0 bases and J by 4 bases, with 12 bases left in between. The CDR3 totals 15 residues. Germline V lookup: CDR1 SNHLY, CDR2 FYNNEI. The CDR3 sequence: CASSEAGHRAYGYTF. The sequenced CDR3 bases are TGTGCCAGCAGTGAAGCCGGGCACAGGGCCTATGGC.

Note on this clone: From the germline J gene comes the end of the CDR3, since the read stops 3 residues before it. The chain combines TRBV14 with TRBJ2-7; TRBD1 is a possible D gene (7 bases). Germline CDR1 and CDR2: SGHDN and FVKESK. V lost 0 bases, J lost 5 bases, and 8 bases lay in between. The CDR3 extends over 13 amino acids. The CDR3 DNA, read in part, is TGTGCCAGCAGCCAAGACAGGGGGGACGAG. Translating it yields CASSQDRGDE. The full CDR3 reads CASSQDRGDEQYF.

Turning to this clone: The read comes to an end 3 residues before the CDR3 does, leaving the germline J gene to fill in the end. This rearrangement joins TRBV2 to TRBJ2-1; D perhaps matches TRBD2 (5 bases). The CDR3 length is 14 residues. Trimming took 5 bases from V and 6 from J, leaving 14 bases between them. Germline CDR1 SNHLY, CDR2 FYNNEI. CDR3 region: CASSPRDAGNEQFF. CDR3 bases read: TGTGCCAGCAGTCCCCGGGATGCGGGCAATGAG.

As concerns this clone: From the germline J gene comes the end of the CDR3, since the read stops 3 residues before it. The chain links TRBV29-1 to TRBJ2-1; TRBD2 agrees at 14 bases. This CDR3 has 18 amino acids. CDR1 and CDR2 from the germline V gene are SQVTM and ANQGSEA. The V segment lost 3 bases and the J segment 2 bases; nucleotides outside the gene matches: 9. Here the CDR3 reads CSVEPGTSGGHAYNEQFF. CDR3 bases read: TGCAGCGTTGAGCCCGGGACTAGCGGGGGCCACGCCTACAATGAG.